This TCR beta chain was identified during a study of blood T cell repertoires in COVID-19. TCRdb's table, derived via immunoSEQ multiplex PCR, lists solely in-frame clones and lacks some. Here the sample spans around 200,000 clones, more than 80% being singletons. Clinical history as reported by participants underpinned cohort assignment. Recovered participants had two consecutive negative NP/OP PCR tests, healthcare professional clearance, or symptom resolution. The sequence derives from a man aged 30 to 45 who had recovered from COVID-19. The sample consisted of PBMCs or T cells enriched from blood (not recorded which).

The CDR3 protein is CASSQDRTGNTEAFF. The CDR3 DNA reads TGCGCCAGCAGCCAAGATCGTACAGGAAACACTGAAGCTTTCTTT. The chain recombines TRBV4-3 with TRBJ1-1; a possible D gene is TRBD1 (5 bases). The CDR3 sequence is 15 residues long. V lost 0 bases and J lost 2, with 10 bases in between. Germline CDR1 reads LGHNA; CDR2 reads YSLEER.